This T cell receptor beta chain was captured by sequencing in a study of T-cell memory formation after mild COVID-19. Study-level background: There were largely donor-specific TCR clusters.

Trimming removed 3 bases from V and 6 bases from J, with 12 bases in between. The CDR3 has 13 amino acids. CDR1 and CDR2 from the germline V gene are KGHSH and LQKENI. This clonotype was observed a few times. The antigen remains undetermined. General study findings and limits: Cross-reactive memory seemingly joined, as some responding clones were found in pre-infection memory.

TCR alpha and TCR beta cDNA libraries carrying sample barcodes and UMIs came from 5'RACE with constant-segment primers. From the 5' RACE reads, TCRdb called clonotypes with MiXCR, one entry per CDR3 protein. This sample has 140,000 or so distinct CDR3 sequences, with 6% to 6.5% found just once. The chain carries TRBV18 and TRBJ2-7, with D possibly called TRBD1 or TRBD2 (5 bases each). The sample was PBMCs or a T cell subset sorted from them (not recorded which). The TCR originated in an adult woman who had mild COVID-19 (a few samples of this study predate the infection). Cell type and time point are not known. In DNA, the CDR3 is TGTGCCAGCTCACCCGGGTGGGGGACCGAGCAGTACTTC. Protein product: CASSPGWGTEQYF.